This T cell receptor beta chain was sequenced for a study of CD8 T cells in ankylosing spondylitis. Study results and limitations: Peripheral blood held disease-linked clones only at relatively low frequency, and these were CD8+. Significant enrichment of disease-linked clones was reportedly seen in matched ankylosing spondylitis synovial fluid. Past studies reported some motif variants in reactive arthritis synovial fluid and blood.

Comments on this clonotype: Antigen: not known.

V was pared by 8 bases and J by 1 base, with 8 bases between. The germline CDR1 and CDR2 sequences are MNHEY and SVGEGT. CDR3 length: 12 residues. Libraries for TCR beta were made by quantitative 5'-RACE with molecular barcodes. One entry per CDR3 protein results from TCRdb running MiXCR on the 5' RACE reads. The profile covers 250,000 to 400,000 distinct CDR3 sequences, with approximately 10% appearing a single time and 9.1% taken by the ten largest. The V and J genes are TRBV6-2 or TRBV6-3 and TRBJ2-5, with D possibly being TRBD1 or TRBD2 (5 bases each). The sequence came from a female donor with ankylosing spondylitis or in good health (not recorded which). The sequenced material came from blood, either unsorted or a sorted T cell fraction (not recorded which). CDR3 protein: CASGTFQETQYF. DNA for the CDR3: TGTGCCAGCGGGACGTTCCAAGAGACCCAGTACTTC.